Given below is one TCR beta chain in context. Libraries were prepared by immunoSEQ multiplex PCR; TCRdb keeps only in-frame clonotypes and omits some of them. This table holds 150,000 or so clones, around 94% found once. This sample was included in a study of control samples from healthy donors and cancer patients. Unmatched junction bases numbered 1, after V lost 2 bases and J lost 2 bases. The CDR3 is made up of 14 amino acids. Germline V gene data show CDR1 as SGHRS and CDR2 as YFSETQ. Sequenced input: blood. The receptor was derived from a man between 40 and 49 years old in good health. The rearrangement joins TRBV5-1 to TRBJ2-1, with 7 bases lining up with TRBD1. The CDR3 reads CASSLGQAYNEQFF. In nucleotides, the CDR3 is TGCGCCAGCAGCTTAGGACAGGCCTACAATGAGCAGTTCTTC.